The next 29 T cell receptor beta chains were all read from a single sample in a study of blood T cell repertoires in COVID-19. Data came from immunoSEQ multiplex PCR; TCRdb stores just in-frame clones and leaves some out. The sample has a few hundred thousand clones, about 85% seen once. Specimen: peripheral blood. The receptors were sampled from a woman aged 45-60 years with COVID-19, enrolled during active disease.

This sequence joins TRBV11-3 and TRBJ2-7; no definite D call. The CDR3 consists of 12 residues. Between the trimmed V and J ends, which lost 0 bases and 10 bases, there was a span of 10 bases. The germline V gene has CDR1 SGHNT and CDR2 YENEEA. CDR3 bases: TGTGCCAGCAGCTTAGACAGGTTGTATCAGTACTTC. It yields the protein CASSLDRLYQYF.

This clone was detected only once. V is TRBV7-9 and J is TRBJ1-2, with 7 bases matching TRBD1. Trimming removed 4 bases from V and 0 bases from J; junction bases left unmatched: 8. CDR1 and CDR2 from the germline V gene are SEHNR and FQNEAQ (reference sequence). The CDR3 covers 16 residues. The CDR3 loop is CASSSMTGIANYGYTF. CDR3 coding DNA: TGTGCCAGCAGCTCTATGACAGGGATTGCTAACTATGGCTACACCTTC.

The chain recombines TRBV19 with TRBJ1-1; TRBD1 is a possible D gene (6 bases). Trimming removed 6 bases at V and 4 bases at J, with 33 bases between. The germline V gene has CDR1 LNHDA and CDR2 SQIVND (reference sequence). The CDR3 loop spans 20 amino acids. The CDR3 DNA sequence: TGTGCCAGTAGACGGTTTCTCTTTGCGGCGGGGAGGGGGGCTGGCACTGAAGCTTTCTTT. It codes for CASRRFLFAAGRGAGTEAFF.

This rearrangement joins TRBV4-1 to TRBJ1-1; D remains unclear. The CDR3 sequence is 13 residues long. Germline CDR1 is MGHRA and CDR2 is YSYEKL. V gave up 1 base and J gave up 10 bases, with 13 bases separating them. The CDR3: CASSQGAWGGAFF. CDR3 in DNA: TGCGCCAGCAGCCAAGGAGCTTGGGGAGGAGCTTTCTTT.

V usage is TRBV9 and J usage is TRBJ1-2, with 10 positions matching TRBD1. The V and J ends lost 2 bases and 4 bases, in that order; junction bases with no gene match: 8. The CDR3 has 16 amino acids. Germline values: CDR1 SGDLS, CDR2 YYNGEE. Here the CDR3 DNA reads TGTGCCAGCAGCGTCCCGGACAGGGGGAAAACCTATGGCTACACCTTC. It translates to CASSVPDRGKTYGYTF.

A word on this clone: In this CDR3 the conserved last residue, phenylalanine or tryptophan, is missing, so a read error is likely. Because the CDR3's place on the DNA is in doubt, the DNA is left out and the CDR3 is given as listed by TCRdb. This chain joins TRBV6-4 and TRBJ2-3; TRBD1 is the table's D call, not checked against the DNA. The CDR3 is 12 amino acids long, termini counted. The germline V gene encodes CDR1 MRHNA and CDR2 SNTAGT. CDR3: CASSDSDRLRTI.

Written as DNA, the CDR3 is TGTGCCAGCAGTGATATACGGGACTACGAGCAGTACGTC. It is translated as CASSDIRDYEQYV. This chain joins TRBV6-1 and TRBJ2-7; D perhaps matches TRBD2 (5 bases). CDR3 length equals 13 residues. Germline CDR1 and CDR2: MNHNS and SASEGT. With 3 bases removed from V and 3 bases from J, the gap between germline ends came to 9 bases.

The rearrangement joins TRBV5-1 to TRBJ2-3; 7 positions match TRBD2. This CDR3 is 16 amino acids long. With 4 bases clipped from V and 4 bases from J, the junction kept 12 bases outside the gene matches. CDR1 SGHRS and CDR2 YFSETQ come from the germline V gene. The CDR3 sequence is CASSPLWAGEADTQYF. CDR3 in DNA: TGCGCCAGCAGCCCTCTCTGGGCGGGGGAGGCAGATACGCAGTATTTT.

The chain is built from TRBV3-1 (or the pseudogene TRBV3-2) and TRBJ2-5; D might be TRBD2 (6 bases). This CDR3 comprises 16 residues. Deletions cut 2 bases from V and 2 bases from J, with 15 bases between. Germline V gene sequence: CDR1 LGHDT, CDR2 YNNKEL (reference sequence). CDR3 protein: CASSQRRPGGQETQYF. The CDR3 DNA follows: TGTGCCAGCAGCCAAAGGAGGCCAGGAGGGCAAGAGACCCAGTACTTC.

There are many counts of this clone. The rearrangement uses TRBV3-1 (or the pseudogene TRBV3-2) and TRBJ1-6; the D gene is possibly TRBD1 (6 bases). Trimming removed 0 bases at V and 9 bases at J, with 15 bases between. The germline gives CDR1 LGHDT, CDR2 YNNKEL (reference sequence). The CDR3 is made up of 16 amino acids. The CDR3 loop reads CASSQDLGRGASPLHF. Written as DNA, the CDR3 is TGTGCCAGCAGCCAAGATCTGGGCAGGGGCGCTTCACCCCTCCACTTT.

CDR3 region: CSVEGAFSYNEQFF. Here the CDR3 DNA reads TGCAGCGTTGAAGGGGCCTTTTCCTACAATGAGCAGTTCTTC. J is TRBJ2-1 and V is TRBV29-1; D is undetermined. Deletions cut 1 base from V and 1 base from J, with 8 bases between. Germline values: CDR1 SQVTM, CDR2 ANQGSEA. The CDR3 consists of 14 residues.

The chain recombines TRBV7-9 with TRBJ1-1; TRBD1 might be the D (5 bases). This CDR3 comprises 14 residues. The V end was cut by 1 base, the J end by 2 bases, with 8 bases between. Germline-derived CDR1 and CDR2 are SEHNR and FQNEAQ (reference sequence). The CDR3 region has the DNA TGTGCCAGCAGCTTAGGGGGCCCAAACACTGAAGCTTTCTTT. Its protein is CASSLGGPNTEAFF.

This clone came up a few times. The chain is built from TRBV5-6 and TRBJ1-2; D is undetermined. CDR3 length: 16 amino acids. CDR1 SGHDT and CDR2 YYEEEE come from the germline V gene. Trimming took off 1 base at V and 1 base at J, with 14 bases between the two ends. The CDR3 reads CASSLRGAVSNYGYTF. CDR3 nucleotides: TGTGCCAGCAGCTTGAGAGGCGCTGTTAGTAACTATGGCTACACCTTC.

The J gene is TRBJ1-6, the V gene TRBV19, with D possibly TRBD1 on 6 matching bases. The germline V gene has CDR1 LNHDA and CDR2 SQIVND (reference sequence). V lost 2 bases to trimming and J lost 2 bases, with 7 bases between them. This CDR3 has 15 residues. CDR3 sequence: CASSINRAYNSPLHF. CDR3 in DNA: TGTGCCAGTAGTATAAACAGGGCCTATAATTCACCCCTCCACTTT.

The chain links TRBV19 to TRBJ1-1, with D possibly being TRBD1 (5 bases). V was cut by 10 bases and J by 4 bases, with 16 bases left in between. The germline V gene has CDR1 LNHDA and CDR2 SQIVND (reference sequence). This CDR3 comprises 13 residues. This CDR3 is CAIAPTAGTEAFF. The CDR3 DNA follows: TGTGCCATTGCGCCGACAGCGGGCACTGAAGCTTTCTTT. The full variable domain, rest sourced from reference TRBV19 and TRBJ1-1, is DGGITQSPKYLFRKEGQNVTLSCEQNLNHDAMYWYRQDPGQGLRLIYYSQIVNDFQKGDIAEGYSVSREKKESFPLTVTSAQKNPTAFYLCAIAPTAGTEAFFGQGTRLTVV.

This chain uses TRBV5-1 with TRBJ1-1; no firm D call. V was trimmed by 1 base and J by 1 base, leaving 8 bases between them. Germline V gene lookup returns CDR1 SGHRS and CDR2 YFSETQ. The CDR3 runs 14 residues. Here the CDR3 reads CASSLLPRNTEAFF. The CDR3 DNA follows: TGCGCCAGCAGCTTGTTACCGCGGAACACTGAAGCTTTCTTT.

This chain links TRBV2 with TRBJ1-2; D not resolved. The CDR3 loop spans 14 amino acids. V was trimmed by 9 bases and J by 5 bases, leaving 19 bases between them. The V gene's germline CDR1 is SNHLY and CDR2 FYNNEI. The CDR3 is CASPQAGMLYGYTF. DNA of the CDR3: TGTGCCAGTCCACAAGCCGGGATGCTTTATGGCTACACCTTC.

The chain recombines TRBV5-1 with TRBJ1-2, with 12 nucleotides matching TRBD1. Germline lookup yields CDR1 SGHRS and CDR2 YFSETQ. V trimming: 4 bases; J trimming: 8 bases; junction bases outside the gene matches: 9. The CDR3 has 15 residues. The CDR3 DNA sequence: TGCGCCAGCAGCCCGGAGGGACAGGGGGCAAAGGGCTACACCTTC. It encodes CASSPEGQGAKGYTF.

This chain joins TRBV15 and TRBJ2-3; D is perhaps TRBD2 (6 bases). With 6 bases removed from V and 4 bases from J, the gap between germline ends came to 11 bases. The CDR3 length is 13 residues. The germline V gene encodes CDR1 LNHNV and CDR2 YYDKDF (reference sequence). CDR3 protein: CATSGGFSDTQYF. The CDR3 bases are TGTGCCACCAGTGGGGGGTTTTCAGATACGCAGTATTTT.

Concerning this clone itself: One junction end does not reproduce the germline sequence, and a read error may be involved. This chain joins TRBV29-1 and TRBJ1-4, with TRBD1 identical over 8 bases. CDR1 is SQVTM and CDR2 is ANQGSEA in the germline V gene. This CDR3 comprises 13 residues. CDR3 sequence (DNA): TGCAGCGGCGGACAGGGACTTAATGAAAAGCTGTTTTTT. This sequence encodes CSGGQGLNEKLFF.

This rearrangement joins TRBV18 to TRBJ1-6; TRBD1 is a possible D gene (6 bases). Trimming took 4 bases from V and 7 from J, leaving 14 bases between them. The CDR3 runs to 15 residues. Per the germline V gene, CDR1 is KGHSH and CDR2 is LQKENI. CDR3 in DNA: TGTGCCAGCTCACTGAACAGGGATTCAAATTCACCCCTCCACTTT. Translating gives CASSLNRDSNSPLHF.

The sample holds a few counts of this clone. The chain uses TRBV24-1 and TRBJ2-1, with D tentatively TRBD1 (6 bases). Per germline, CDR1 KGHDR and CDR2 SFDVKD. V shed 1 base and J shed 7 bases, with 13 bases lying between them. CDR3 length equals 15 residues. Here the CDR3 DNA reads TGTGCCACCAGTGATTTTCGGCAGGGGTGGAATGAGCAGTTCTTC. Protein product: CATSDFRQGWNEQFF.

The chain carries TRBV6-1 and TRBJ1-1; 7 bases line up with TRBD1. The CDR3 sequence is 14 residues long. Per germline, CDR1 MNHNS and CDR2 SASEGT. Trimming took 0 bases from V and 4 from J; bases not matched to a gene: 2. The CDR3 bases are TGTGCCAGCAGTGAAGCACAGGGGAGCACTGAAGCTTTCTTT. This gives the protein CASSEAQGSTEAFF.

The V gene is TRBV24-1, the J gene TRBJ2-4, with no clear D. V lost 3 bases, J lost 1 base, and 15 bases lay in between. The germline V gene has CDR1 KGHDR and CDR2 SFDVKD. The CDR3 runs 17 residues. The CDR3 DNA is TGTGCCACCAGTGATAAGTGCGTTTTGGTGGCCAAAAACATTCAGTACTTC. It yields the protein CATSDKCVLVAKNIQYF.

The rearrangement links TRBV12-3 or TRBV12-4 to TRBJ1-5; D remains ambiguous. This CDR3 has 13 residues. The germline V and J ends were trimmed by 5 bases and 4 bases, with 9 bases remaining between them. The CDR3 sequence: CASSIEENQPQHF. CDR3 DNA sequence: TGTGCCAGCAGTATCGAAGAGAATCAGCCCCAGCATTTT.

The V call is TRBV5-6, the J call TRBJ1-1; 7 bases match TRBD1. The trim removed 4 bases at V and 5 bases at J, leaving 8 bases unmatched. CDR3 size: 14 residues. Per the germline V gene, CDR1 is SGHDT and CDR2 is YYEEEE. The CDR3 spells CASSMRGLGTEAFF. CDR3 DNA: TGTGCCAGCAGCATGAGGGGGCTAGGGACTGAAGCTTTCTTT.

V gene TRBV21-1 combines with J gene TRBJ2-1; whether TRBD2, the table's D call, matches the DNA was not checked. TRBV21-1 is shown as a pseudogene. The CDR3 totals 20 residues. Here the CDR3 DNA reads TGTGCCAGCAGCAAAGCGAAAAAACGGGGTCCCACCTGCATGGCCAATGAGCAGTTCTTC. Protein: CASSKAKKRGPTCMANEQFF.

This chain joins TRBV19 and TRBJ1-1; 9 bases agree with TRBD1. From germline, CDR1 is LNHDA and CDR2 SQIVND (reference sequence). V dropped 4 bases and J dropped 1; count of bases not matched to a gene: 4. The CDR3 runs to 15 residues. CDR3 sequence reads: CASSRDRVSNTEAFF. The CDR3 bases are TGTGCCAGTAGTAGGGACAGGGTATCGAACACTGAAGCTTTCTTT.

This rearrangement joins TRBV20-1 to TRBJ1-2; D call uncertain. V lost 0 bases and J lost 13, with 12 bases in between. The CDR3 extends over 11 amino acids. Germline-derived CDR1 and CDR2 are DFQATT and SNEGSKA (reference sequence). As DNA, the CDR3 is TGCAGTGCTAGAGAGCCCGCCGAGGGCACCTTC. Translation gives CSAREPAEGTF.